This T cell receptor beta chain was documented in a study of blood T cell repertoires in COVID-19. The CDR3 consists of 16 residues. V lost 0 bases and J 4 bases, leaving 12 bases between the germline ends. Germline CDR1 reads LNHDA; CDR2 reads SQIVND (reference sequence). TCRdb's copy holds only in-frame clones and misses some; the assay was immunoSEQ multiplex PCR. Of about 480,000 clones listed, about nine tenths are singletons. The rearrangement joins TRBV19 to TRBJ2-2, with D perhaps TRBD1 (5 bases). The sequence was obtained from an older woman who had recovered from COVID-19. What was sequenced was PBMCs or T cells enriched from blood (not recorded which). In DNA, the CDR3 is TGTGCCAGTAGTATAGACTCTCGGACAACCACCGGGGAGCTGTTTTTT. Protein: CASSIDSRTTTGELFF.